This section outlines one T cell receptor (beta chain) sequence together with its context. Its antigen is still unknown. The data derive from a study of cytomegalovirus exposure and HLA in healthy donors. At the level of the study: A previous analysis identified 117 million unique TCR beta sequences derived from 180 million or so T cells.

60 Vbeta and 13 Jbeta primers were used in PCR. Profiled with immunoSEQ multiplex PCR; TCRdb holds only in-frame clones, not every one. This repertoire shows some 90,000 clones, approximately 69% found once; its top ten account for 5.5% to 6%. All the people who gave samples were healthy bone marrow donors. The V gene's germline CDR1 is MRHNA and CDR2 SNTAGT. V was pared by 3 bases and J by 2 bases, with 8 bases between. The CDR3 is 14 amino acids. Study-wide findings and caveats: Of the V segments, some could not be distinguished, including TRBV6-2 and TRBV6-3, and were excluded.

The genes are TRBV6-4 and TRBJ1-5; the D gene is possibly TRBD1 (6 bases). The TCR comes from a boy under 18 in good health and CMV-seropositive. The sequencing sample was made of PBMCs. This CDR3 is CASSEGAGNQPQHF. CDR3 nucleotide sequence: TGTGCCAGCAGTGAGGGGGCAGGCAATCAGCCCCAGCATTTT.